Many counts were recorded for the clone carrying this T cell receptor (beta chain). The antigen remains undetermined. These data belong to a study of T cell repertoires in cytomegalovirus infection. For the study at large: Indicated by public TCR beta signatures were CMV infection and matching HLA type.

Study results and limitations: In two of eight donors, the top clonotype was HLA-C-restricted CMV-specific. Summed frequency of shared TCR beta families picked out CMV carriers who also had the relevant HLA.

One entry per CDR3 protein results from TCRdb running MiXCR on the reads. The repertoire holds a few hundred thousand distinct CDR3 sequences, with over 15% as singletons. The material sequenced was CD8+ T cells from PBMCs. This TCR was sampled from a human donor in good health (CMV status not recorded). Some clones in this sample may be carry-over from other donors' samples.

For the CDR3, the DNA is TGTGCCAGCAGCGCCTGGAGCGGGGGATTAGAAGAGCAGTACTTC. Translation: CASSAWSGGLEEQYF. This sequence joins TRBV7-9 and TRBJ2-7; TRBD2 matches at 8 bases. After removal of 5 bases from V and 7 bases from J, the junction contained 13 bases not matched to a gene. This CDR3 has 15 amino acids. The germline V gene has CDR1 SEHNR and CDR2 FQNEAQ (reference sequence). The complete variable domain, with remaining parts taken from reference TRBV7-9 and TRBJ2-7, reads DTGVSQNPRHKITKRGQNVTFRCDPISEHNRLYWYRQTLGQGPEFLTYFQNEAQLEKSRLLSDRFSAERPKGSFSTLEIQRTEQGDSAMYLCASSAWSGGLEEQYFGPGTRLTVT.